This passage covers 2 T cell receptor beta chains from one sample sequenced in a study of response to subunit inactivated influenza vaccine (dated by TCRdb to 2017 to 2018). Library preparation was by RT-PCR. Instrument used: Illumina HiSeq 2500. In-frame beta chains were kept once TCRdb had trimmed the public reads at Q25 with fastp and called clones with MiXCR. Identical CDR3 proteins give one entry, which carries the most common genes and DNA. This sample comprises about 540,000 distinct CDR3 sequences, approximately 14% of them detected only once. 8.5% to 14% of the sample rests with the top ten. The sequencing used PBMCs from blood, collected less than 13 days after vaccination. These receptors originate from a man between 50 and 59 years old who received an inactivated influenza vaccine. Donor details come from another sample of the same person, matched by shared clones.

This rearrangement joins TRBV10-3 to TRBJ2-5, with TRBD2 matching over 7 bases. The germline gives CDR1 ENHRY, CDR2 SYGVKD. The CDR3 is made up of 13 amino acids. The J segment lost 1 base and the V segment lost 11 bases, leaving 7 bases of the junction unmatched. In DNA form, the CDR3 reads TGTGCCGCGGCCAGCGGGGTCCAAGAGACCCAGTACTTC. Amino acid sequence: CAAASGVQETQYF.

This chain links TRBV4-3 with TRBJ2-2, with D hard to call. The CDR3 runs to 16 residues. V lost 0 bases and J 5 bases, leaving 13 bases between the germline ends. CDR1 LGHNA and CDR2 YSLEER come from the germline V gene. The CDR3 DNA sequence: TGCGCCAGCAGCCAAGATGTCAGCCGACGAACCGGGGAGCTGTTTTTT. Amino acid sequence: CASSQDVSRRTGELFF.